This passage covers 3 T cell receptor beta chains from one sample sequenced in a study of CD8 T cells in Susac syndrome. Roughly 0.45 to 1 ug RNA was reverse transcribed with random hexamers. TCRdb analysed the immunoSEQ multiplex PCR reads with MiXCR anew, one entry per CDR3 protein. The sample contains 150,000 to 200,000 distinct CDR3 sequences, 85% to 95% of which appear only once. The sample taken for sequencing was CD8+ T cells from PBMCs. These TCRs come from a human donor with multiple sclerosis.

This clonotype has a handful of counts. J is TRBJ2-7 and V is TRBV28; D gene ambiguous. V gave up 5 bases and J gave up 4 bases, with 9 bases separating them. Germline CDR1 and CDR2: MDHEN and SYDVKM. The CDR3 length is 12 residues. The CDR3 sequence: CASSPLSYEQYF. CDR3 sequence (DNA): TGTGCCAGCAGTCCTCTATCTTACGAGCAGTACTTC.

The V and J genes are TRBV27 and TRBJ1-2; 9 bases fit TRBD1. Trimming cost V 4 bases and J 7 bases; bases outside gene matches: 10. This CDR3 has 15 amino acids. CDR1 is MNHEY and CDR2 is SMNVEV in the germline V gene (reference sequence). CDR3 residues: CASSSPRDRDLGYTF. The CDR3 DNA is TGTGCCAGCAGTTCTCCCCGGGACAGGGATCTTGGCTACACCTTC.

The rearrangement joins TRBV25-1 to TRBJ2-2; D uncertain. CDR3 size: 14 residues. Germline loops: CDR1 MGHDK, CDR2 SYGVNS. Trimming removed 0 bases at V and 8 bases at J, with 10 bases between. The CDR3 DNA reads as TGTGCCAGCAGTGAATATAGTACTGCAGGGGAGCTGTTTTTT. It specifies CASSEYSTAGELFF.